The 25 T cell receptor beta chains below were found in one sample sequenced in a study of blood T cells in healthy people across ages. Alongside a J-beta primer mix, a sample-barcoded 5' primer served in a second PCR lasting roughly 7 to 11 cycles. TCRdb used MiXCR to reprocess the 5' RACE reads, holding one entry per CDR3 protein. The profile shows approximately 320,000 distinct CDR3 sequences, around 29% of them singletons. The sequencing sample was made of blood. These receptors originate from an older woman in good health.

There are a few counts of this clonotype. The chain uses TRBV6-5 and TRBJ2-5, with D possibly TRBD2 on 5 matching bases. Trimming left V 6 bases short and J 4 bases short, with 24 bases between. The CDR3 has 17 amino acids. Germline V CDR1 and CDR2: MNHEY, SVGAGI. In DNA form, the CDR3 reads TGTGCCAGCAGCTATATTGCGGGCCTTTCCAATCCAGAGACCCAGTACTTC. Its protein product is CASSYIAGLSNPETQYF.

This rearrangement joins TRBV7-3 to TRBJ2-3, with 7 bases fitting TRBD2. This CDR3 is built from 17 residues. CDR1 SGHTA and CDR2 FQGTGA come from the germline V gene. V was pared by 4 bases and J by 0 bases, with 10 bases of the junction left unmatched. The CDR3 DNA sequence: TGTGCCAGCAGCTCCAACCCTGGGCGGGGGAGCACAGATACGCAGTATTTT. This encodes CASSSNPGRGSTDTQYF.

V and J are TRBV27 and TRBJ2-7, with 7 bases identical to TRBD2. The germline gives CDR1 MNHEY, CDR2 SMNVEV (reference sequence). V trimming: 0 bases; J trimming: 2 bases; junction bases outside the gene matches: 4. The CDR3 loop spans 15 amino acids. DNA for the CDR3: TGTGCCAGCAGTTTATCCCGGGAGGTCCCCTACGAGCAGTACTTC. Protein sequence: CASSLSREVPYEQYF.

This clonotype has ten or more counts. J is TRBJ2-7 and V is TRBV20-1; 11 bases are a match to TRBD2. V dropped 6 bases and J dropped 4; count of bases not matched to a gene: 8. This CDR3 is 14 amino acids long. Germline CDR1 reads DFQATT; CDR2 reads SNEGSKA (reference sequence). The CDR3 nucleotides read TGCAGTGCAACCGCCGGGACTAGCGGATACGAGCAGTACTTC. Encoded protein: CSATAGTSGYEQYF.

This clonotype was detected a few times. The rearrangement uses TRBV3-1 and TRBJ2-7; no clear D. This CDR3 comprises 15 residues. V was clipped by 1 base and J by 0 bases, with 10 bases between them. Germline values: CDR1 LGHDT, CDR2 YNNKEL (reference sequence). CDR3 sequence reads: CASSQGTISSYEQYF. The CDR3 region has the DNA TGTGCCAGCAGCCAAGGGACCATCAGCTCCTACGAGCAGTACTTC.

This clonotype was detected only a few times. The CDR3 DNA sequence: TGTGCCAGCAGCCCCGACGGTCGTGGACAAGAGACCCAGTACTTC. This codes for CASSPDGRGQETQYF. The gene calls are TRBV7-2 and TRBJ2-5; D remains unclear. Trimming pared 5 bases from V and 2 bases from J, leaving 15 bases between. CDR3 length: 15 residues. From germline, CDR1 is SGHTA and CDR2 FQGNSA.

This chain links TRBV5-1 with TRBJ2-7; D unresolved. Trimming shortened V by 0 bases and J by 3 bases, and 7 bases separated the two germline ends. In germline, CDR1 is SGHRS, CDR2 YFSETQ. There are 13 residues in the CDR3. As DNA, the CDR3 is TGCGCCAGCAGCTTGGACTTCTACTACGAGCAGTACTTC. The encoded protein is CASSLDFYYEQYF.

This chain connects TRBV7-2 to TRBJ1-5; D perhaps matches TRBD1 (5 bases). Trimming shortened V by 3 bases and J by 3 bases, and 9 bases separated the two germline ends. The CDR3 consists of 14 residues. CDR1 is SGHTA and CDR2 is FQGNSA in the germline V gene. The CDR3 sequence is CASSFGTLNQPQHF. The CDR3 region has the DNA TGTGCCAGCAGCTTCGGGACCCTCAATCAGCCCCAGCATTTT.

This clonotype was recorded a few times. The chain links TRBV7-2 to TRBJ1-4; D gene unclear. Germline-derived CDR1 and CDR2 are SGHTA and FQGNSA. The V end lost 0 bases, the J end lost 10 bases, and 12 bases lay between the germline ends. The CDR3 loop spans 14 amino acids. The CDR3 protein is CASSLAVDGPKLFF. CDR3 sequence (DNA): TGTGCCAGCAGCTTAGCGGTGGACGGCCCAAAACTGTTTTTT.

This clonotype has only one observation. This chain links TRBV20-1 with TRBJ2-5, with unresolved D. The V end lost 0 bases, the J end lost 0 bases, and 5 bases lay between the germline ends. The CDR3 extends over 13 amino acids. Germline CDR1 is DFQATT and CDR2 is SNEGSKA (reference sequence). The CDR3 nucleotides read TGCAGTGCTAGAGAGTCGTACCAAGAGACCCAGTACTTC. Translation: CSARESYQETQYF.

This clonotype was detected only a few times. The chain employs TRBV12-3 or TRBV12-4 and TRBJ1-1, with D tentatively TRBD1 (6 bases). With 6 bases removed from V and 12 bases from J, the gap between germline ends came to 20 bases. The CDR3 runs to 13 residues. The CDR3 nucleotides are TGTGCCAGCAGGGGTTCAGGGGCGATTGAGTCTTTCTTT. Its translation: CASRGSGAIESFF.

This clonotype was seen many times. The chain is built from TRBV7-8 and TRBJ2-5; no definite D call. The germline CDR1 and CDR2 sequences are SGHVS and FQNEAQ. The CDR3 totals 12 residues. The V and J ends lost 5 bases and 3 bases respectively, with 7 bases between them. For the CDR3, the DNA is TGTGCCAGCAGCGCCCTAAAAGAGACCCAGTACTTC. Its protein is CASSALKETQYF.

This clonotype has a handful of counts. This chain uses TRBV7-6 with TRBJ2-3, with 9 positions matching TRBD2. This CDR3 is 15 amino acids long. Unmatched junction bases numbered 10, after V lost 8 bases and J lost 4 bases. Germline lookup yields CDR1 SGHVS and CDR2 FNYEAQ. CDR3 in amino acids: CASGLYSGRPDTQYF. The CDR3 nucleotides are TGTGCCAGCGGACTCTATAGCGGGAGACCAGATACGCAGTATTTT.

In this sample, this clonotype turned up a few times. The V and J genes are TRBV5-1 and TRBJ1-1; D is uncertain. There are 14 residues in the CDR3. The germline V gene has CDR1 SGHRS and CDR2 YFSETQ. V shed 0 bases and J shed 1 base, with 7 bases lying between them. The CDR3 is CASSLEHGNTEAFF. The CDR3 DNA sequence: TGCGCCAGCAGCTTGGAACACGGGAACACTGAAGCTTTCTTT.

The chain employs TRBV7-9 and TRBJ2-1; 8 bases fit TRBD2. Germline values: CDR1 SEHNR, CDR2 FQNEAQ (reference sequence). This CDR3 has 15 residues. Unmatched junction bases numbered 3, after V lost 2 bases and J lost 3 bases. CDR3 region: CASSLSSGNYNEQFF. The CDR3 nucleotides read TGTGCCAGCAGCTTAAGTAGCGGGAACTACAATGAGCAGTTCTTC.

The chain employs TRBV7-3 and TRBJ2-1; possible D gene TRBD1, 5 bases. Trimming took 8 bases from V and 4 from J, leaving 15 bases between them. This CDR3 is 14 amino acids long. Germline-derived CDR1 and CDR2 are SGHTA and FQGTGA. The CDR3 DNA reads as TGTGCCAGCGCTAGGGGCGGAAATTACAATGAGCAGTTCTTC. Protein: CASARGGNYNEQFF.

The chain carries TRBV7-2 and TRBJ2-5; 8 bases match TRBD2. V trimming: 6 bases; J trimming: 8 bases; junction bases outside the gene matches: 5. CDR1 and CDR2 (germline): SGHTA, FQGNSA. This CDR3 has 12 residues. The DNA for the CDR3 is TGTGCCAGCAGGGCGGGGGGAGACACCCAGTACTTC. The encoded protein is CASRAGGDTQYF. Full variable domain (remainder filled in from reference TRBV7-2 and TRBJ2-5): GAGVSQSPSNKVTEKGKDVELRCDPISGHTALYWYRQSLGQGLEFLIYFQGNSAPDKSGLPSDRFSAERTGGSVSTLTIQRTQQEDSAVYLCASRAGGDTQYFGPGTRLLVL.

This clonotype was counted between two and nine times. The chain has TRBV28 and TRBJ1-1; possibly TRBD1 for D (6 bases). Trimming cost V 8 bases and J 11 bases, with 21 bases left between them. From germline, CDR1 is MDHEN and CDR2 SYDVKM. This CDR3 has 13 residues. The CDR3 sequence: CASGLAGGDEAFF. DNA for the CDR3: TGTGCCAGCGGGCTAGCCGGGGGCGATGAGGCTTTCTTT.

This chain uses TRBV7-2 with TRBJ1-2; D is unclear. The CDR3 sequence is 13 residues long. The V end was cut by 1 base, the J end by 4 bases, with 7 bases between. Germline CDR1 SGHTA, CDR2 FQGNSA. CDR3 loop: CASSLGIGYGYTF. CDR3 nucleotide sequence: TGTGCCAGCAGCTTAGGTATTGGCTATGGCTACACCTTC.

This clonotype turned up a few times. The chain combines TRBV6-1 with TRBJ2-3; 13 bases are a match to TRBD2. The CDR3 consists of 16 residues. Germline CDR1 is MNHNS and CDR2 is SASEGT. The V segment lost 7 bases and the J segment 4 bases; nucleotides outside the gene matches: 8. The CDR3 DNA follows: TGTGCCAGCACTGCGGGACTAGCGGGACTTTCAGATACGCAGTATTTT. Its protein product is CASTAGLAGLSDTQYF.

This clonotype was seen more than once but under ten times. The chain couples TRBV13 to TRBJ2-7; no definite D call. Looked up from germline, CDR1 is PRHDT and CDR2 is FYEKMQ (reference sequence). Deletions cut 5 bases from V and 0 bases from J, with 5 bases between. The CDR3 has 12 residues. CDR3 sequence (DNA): TGTGCCAGCAGCATCAGCTCCTACGAGCAGTACTTC. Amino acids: CASSISSYEQYF. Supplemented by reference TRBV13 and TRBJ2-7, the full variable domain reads AAGVIQSPRHLIKEKRETATLKCYPIPRHDTVYWYQQGPGQDPQFLISFYEKMQSDKGSIPDRFSAQQFSDYHSELNMSSLELGDSALYFCASSISSYEQYFGPGTRLTVT.

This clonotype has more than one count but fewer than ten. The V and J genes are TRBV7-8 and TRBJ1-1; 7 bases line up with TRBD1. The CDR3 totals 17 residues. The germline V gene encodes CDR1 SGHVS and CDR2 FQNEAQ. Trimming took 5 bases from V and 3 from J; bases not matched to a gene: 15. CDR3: CASSQTGRRGADTEAFF. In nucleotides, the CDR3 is TGTGCCAGCAGCCAAACGGGACGCAGGGGGGCCGACACTGAAGCTTTCTTT. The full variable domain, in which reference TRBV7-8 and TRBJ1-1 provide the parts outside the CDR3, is GAGVSQSPRYKVAKRGQDVALRCDPISGHVSLFWYQQALGQGPEFLTYFQNEAQLDKSGLPSDRFFAERPEGSVSTLKIQRTQQEDSAVYLCASSQTGRRGADTEAFFGQGTRLTVV.

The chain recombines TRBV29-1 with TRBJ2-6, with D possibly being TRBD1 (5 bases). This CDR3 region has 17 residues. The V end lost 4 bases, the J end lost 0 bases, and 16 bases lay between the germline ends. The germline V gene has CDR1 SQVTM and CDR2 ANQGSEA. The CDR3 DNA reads TGCAGCGTTGGGGGCAGCGCAACCGGCTCTGGGGCCAACGTCCTGACTTTC. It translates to CSVGGSATGSGANVLTF.

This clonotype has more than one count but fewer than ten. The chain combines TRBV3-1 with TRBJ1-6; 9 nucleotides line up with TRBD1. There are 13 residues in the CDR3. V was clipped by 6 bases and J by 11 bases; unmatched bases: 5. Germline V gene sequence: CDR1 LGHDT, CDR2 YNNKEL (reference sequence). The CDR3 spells CASRQGTGPPLHF. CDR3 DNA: TGTGCCAGCAGGCAGGGGACAGGGCCACCCCTCCACTTT.

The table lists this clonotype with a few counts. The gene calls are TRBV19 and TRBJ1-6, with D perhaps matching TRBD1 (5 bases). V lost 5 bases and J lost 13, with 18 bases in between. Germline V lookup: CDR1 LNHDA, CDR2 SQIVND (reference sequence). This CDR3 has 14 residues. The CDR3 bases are TGTGCCAGTAGTTCCACCCCCAAAAGGGGTCCCCTCCACTTT. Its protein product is CASSSTPKRGPLHF.